The clone carrying this T cell receptor (beta chain) was observed a single time. In the original workflow: Researchers report that nucleated cell counts were estimated from reference gene primer amplification. Repertoires were generated with immunoSEQ multiplex PCR, while TCRdb's copy carries only in-frame clones and drops some. Clonal size and the V and J genes are those of that table, whereas D and trimming came from the DNA. This repertoire shows under 45,000 clones, 60% to 85% found once; its top ten account for just under 2%. The CDR3 sequence is 13 residues long. Trimming removed 3 bases from V and 4 bases from J, with 11 bases in between. In germline, CDR1 is DFQATT, CDR2 SNEGSKA (reference sequence). The sample originates from a study of blood T cell repertoires in COVID-19. Study information: The cDNA or gDNA used as material had been derived from T cells, B-cell-depleted T cells, or PBMCs.

The sample consisted of peripheral blood. The chain recombines TRBV20-1 with TRBJ2-3; no clear D. This TCR was recovered from a man aged 55-75 years with active COVID-19. CDR3 sequence: CSASLGPPDTQYF. For the CDR3, the DNA is TGCAGTGCTAGTTTGGGCCCCCCAGATACGCAGTATTTT.